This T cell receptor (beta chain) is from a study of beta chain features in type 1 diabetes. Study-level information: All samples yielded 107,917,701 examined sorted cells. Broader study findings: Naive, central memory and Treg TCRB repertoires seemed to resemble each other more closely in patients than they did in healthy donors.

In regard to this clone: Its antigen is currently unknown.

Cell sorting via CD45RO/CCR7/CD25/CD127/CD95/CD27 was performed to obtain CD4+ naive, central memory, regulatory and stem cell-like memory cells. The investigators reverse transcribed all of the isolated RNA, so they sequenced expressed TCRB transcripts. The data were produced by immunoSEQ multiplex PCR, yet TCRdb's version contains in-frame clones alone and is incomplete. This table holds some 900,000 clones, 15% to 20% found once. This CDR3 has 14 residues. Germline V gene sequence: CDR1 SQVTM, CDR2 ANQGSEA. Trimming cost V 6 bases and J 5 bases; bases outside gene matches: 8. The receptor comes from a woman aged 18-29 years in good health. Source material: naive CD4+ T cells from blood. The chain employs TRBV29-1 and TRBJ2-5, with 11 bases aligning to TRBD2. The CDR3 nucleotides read TGCAGCGTCGATAGACTAGCGGGAACGGAGACCCAGTACTTC. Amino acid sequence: CSVDRLAGTETQYF.